This paragraph reports one TCR beta chain. Its specificity is unknown. The sample is drawn from a study of cytomegalovirus exposure and HLA in healthy donors. In the PCR, 60 Vbeta and 13 Jbeta primers were used. Profiled with immunoSEQ multiplex PCR; TCRdb holds only in-frame clones, not every one. The sample comprises about 130,000 clones, 70% to 75% of which are singletons, and 3.1% rests with the top ten. Study-wide points: Among TCR sequences, most were rare, though some public TCRs appeared in many donors. Further analysis was carried out later, and it showed several of the most significant clusters appearing linked to common viral pathogens.

The CDR3 consists of 15 residues. CDR1 and CDR2 (germline): MNHEY, SVGAGI. The ends lost 0 bases at V and 4 bases at J; junction bases unmatched: 6. This TCR was recovered from a man aged 30-40 years in good health and CMV-seronegative. This chain links TRBV6-5 with TRBJ2-7, with 7 bases matching TRBD2. Specimen: PBMCs. CDR3 protein: CASSYSGDSGYEQYF. CDR3 DNA sequence: TGTGCCAGCAGTTACTCGGGGGATAGCGGGTACGAGCAGTACTTC.